The 2 T cell receptor beta chains given below trace back to one sample, sequenced in a study of siplizumab effects on memory and regulatory T cells. Clones were read by immunoSEQ multiplex PCR, and TCRdb kept only the in-frame ones, dropping some. There are about 82,000 clones in the sample; approximately 90% occur only once, and under 2% lies in the top ten. The material sequenced was Tregs sorted from blood. The source is a human donor in good health.

This CDR3 reads CASSDKRGSTDTQYF. The DNA for the CDR3 is TGTGCCAGCAGTGATAAGCGGGGGAGCACAGATACGCAGTATTTT. The rearrangement links TRBV2 to TRBJ2-3, with TRBD2 identical over 8 bases. The germline CDR1 and CDR2 sequences are SNHLY and FYNNEI. The CDR3 spans 15 residues. With 3 bases clipped from V and 0 bases from J, the junction kept 2 bases outside the gene matches.

This chain links TRBV7-9 with TRBJ1-3; TRBD1 matches at 12 bases. Trimming at V came to 4 bases and at J to 4 bases, leaving 2 bases not matched to a gene. CDR3 length: 15 residues. Germline V gene sequence: CDR1 SEHNR, CDR2 FQNEAQ (reference sequence). This chain's CDR3 is CASSSGTGGGNTIYF. In DNA form, the CDR3 reads TGTGCCAGCAGCTCCGGGACAGGGGGCGGAAACACCATATATTTT.